Presented here are 10 T cell receptor beta chains from one specimen sequenced in a study of control samples from healthy donors and cancer patients. Repertoires were generated with immunoSEQ multiplex PCR, while TCRdb's copy carries only in-frame clones and drops some. The sample lists about 170,000 clones, around 91% occurring once. The sample comprised blood. These receptors were obtained from a young woman in good health.

V is TRBV28 and J is TRBJ1-5, with D perhaps TRBD1 (6 bases). Trimming removed 6 bases from V and 3 bases from J, with 9 bases in between. This CDR3 has 13 residues. CDR1 and CDR2 (germline): MDHEN, SYDVKM. The CDR3: CASRQGHNQPQHF. The CDR3 DNA reads TGTGCCAGCAGACAGGGCCACAATCAGCCCCAGCATTTT. Full variable domain (outside the CDR3, taken from reference TRBV28 and TRBJ1-5): DVKVTQSSRYLVKRTGEKVFLECVQDMDHENMFWYRQDPGLGLRLIYFSYDVKMKEKGDIPEGYSVSREKKERFSLILESASTNQTSMYLCASRQGHNQPQHFGDGTRLSIL.

V gene TRBV15 combines with J gene TRBJ1-6; no definite D call. The CDR3 is made up of 13 amino acids. Trimming pared 0 bases from V and 7 bases from J, leaving 4 bases between. Per the germline V gene, CDR1 is LNHNV and CDR2 is YYDKDF (reference sequence). DNA for the CDR3: TGTGCCACCAGCAGAGATGAGAATTCACCCCTCCACTTT. Amino acid sequence: CATSRDENSPLHF.

This chain links TRBV11-2 with TRBJ1-1; possibly TRBD1 for D (5 bases). CDR3 length equals 14 residues. CDR1 is SGHAT and CDR2 is FQNNGV in the germline V gene. Trimming cost V 4 bases and J 1 base, with 10 bases left between them. CDR3 residues: CASSWQGGNTEAFF. As DNA, the CDR3 is TGTGCCAGCAGCTGGCAGGGAGGGAACACTGAAGCTTTCTTT. The full variable domain, rest sourced from reference TRBV11-2 and TRBJ1-1, is EAGVAQSPRYKIIEKRQSVAFWCNPISGHATLYWYQQILGQGPKLLIQFQNNGVVDDSQLPKDRFSAERLKGVDSTLKIQPAKLEDSAVYLCASSWQGGNTEAFFGQGTRLTVV.

This chain joins TRBV6-7 and TRBJ1-4; no clear D gene. TRBV6-7 is filed as an ORF, its function uncertain. This CDR3 has 12 residues. Trimming took off 0 bases at V and 8 bases at J, with 4 bases between the two ends. CDR3 in DNA: TGTGCCAGCAGTTACTCCGGGGAAAAACTGTTTTTT. The encoded protein is CASSYSGEKLFF.

CDR3 in amino acids: CASSLGSGNTIYF. CDR3 DNA: TGTGCCAGCAGCTTGGGCTCTGGAAACACCATATATTTT. This chain links TRBV5-4 with TRBJ1-3, with unresolved D. Germline loops: CDR1 SGHNT, CDR2 YYREEE (reference sequence). The CDR3 loop spans 13 amino acids. The V gene lost 0 bases and the J gene lost 0 bases, with 1 base spanning the gap.

This chain uses TRBV12-3 or TRBV12-4 with TRBJ2-1; TRBD2 is a possible D gene (6 bases). V shed 1 base and J shed 6 bases, with 7 bases lying between them. The CDR3 is 13 amino acids. The CDR3 here is CASSLGTTNEQFF. CDR3 coding DNA: TGTGCCAGCAGTTTAGGGACTACCAATGAGCAGTTCTTC.

V is TRBV2 and J is TRBJ2-2, with 9 nucleotides matching TRBD1. Germline CDR1 reads SNHLY; CDR2 reads FYNNEI. CDR3 length equals 14 residues. With 8 bases clipped from V and 1 base from J, the junction kept 2 bases outside the gene matches. This CDR3 is CASRDRVNTGELFF. The CDR3 DNA sequence: TGTGCCAGCCGGGACAGGGTGAACACCGGGGAGCTGTTTTTT. The full variable domain, rest sourced from reference TRBV2 and TRBJ2-2, is EPEVTQTPSHQVTQMGQEVILRCVPISNHLYFYWYRQILGQKVEFLVSFYNNEISEKSEIFDDQFSVERPDGSNFTLKIRSTKLEDSAMYFCASRDRVNTGELFFGEGSRLTVL.

The rearrangement joins TRBV28 to TRBJ1-1; no reliable D call. Trimming left V 3 bases short and J 1 base short, with 3 bases between. The germline gives CDR1 MDHEN, CDR2 SYDVKM. This CDR3 region has 12 residues. DNA for the CDR3: TGTGCCAGCAGTTTCCGGAACACTGAAGCTTTCTTT. As protein: CASSFRNTEAFF.

The rearrangement joins TRBV11-3 to TRBJ2-1; 9 bases are shared with TRBD2. The junction had 9 bases not matched to a gene; V was cut back by 2 bases and J by 7 bases. Germline V lookup: CDR1 SGHNT, CDR2 YENEEA. The CDR3 totals 16 residues. The CDR3 sequence is CASSLLGGRAWNEQFF. CDR3 in DNA: TGTGCCAGCAGCTTATTGGGCGGGAGGGCCTGGAATGAGCAGTTCTTC. Filled out from reference TRBV11-3 and TRBJ2-1, the complete variable domain reads EAGVVQSPRYKIIEKKQPVAFWCNPISGHNTLYWYLQNLGQGPELLIRYENEEAVDDSQLPKDRFSAERLKGVDSTLKIQPAELGDSAVYLCASSLLGGRAWNEQFFGPGTRLTVL.

This rearrangement joins TRBV9 to TRBJ1-2; D uncertain. Germline CDR1 SGDLS, CDR2 YYNGEE. The CDR3 is 13 residues long. The ends were cut back, 0 bases at V and 3 bases at J, with 6 bases in the middle. In nucleotides, the CDR3 is TGTGCCAGCAGCGTAGGTACGGACTATGGCTACACCTTC. This sequence encodes CASSVGTDYGYTF.